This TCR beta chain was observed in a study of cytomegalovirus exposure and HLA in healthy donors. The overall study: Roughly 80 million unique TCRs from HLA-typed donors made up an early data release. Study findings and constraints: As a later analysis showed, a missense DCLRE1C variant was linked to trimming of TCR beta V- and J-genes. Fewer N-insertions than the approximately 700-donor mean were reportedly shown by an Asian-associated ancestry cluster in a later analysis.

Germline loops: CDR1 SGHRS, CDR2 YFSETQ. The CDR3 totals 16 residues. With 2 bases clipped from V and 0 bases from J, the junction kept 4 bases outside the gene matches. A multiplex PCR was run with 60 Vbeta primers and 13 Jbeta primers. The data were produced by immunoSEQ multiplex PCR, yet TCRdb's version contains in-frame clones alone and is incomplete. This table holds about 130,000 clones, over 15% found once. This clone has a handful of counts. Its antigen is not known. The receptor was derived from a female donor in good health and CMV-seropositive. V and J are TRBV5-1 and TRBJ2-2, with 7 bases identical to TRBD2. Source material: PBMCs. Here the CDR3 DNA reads TGCGCCAGCAGCTTCGGCCTAGCGGCGAACACCGGGGAGCTGTTTTTT. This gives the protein CASSFGLAANTGELFF. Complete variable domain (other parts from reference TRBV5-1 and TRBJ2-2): KAGVTQTPRYLIKTRGQQVTLSCSPISGHRSVSWYQQTPGQGLQFLFEYFSETQRNKGNFPGRFSGRQFSNSRSEMNVSTLELGDSALYLCASSFGLAANTGELFFGEGSRLTVL.